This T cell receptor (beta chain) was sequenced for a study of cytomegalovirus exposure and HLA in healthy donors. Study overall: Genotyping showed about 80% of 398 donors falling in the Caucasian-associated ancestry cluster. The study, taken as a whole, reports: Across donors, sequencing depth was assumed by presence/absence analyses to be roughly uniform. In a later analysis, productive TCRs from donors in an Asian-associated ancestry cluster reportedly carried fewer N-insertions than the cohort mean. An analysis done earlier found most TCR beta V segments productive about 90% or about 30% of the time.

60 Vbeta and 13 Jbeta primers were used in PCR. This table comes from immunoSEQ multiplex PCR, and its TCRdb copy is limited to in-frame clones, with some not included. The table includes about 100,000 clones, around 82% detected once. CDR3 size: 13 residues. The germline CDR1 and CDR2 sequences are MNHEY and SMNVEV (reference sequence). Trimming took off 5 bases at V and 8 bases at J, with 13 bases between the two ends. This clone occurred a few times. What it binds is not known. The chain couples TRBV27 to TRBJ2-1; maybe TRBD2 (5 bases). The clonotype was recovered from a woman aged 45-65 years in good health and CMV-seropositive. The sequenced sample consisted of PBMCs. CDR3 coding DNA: TGTGCCAGCAGTAAGGTGGCGGAGGATGAGCAGTTCTTC. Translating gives CASSKVAEDEQFF.